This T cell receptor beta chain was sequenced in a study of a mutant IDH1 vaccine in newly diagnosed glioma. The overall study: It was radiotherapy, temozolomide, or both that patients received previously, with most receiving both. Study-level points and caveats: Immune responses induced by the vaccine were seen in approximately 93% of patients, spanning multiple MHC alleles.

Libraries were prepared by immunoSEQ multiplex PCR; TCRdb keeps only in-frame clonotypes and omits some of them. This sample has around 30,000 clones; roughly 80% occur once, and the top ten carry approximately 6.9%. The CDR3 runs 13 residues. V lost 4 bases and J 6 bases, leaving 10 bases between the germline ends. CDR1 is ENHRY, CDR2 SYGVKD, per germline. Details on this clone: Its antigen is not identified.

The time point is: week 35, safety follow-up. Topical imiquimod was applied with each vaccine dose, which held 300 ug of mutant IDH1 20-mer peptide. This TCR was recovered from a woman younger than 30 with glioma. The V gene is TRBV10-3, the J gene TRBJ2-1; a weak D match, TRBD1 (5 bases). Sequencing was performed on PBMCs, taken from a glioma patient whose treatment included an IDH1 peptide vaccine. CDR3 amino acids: CAISVSTVNEQFF. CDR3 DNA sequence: TGTGCCATCAGTGTATCGACAGTCAATGAGCAGTTCTTC.